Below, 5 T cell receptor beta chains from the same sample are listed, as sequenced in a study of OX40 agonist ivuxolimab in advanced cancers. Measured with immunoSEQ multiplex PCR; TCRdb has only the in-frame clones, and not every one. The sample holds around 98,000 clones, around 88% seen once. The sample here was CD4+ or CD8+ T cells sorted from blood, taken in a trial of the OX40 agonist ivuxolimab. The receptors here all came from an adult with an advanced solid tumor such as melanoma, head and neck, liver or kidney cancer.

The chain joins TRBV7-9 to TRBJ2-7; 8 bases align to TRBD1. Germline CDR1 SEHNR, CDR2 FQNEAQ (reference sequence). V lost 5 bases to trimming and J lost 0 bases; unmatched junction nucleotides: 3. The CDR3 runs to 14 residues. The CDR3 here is CASSRQGNSYEQYF. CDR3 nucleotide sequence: TGTGCCAGCAGCCGACAGGGGAACTCCTACGAGCAGTACTTC.

CDR3 DNA: TGCGCCAGCAGCCAAGAAGGGGGGGGTCACGGAGCGTATGGCTACACCTTC. Translated: CASSQEGGGHGAYGYTF. This sequence joins TRBV4-3 and TRBJ1-2, with a tentative D call TRBD1 (6 bases). The germline V gene encodes CDR1 LGHNA and CDR2 YSLEER. The ends were cut back, 0 bases at V and 5 bases at J, with 19 bases in the middle. There are 17 residues in the CDR3.

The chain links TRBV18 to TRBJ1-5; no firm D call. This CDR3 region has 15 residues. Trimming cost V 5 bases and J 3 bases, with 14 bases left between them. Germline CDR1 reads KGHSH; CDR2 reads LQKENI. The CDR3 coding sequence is TGTGCCAGCTCATCTACGGGTCAGGACAATCAGCCCCAGCATTTT. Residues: CASSSTGQDNQPQHF.

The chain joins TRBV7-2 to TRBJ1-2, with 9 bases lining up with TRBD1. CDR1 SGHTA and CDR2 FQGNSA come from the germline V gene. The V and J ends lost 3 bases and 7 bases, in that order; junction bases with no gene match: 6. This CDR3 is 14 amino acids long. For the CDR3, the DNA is TGTGCCAGCAGCTTGAGGGACAGGGCTTCTGGCTACACCTTC. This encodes CASSLRDRASGYTF. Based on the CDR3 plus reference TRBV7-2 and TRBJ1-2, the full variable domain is GAGVSQSPSNKVTEKGKDVELRCDPISGHTALYWYRQSLGQGLEFLIYFQGNSAPDKSGLPSDRFSAERTGGSVSTLTIQRTQQEDSAVYLCASSLRDRASGYTFGSGTRLTVV.

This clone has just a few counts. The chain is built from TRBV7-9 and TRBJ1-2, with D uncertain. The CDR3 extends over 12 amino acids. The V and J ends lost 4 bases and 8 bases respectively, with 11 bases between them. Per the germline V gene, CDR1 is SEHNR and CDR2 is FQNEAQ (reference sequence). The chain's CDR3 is CASSYESSGYTF. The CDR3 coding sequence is TGTGCCAGCAGCTACGAATCCTCAGGCTACACCTTC.